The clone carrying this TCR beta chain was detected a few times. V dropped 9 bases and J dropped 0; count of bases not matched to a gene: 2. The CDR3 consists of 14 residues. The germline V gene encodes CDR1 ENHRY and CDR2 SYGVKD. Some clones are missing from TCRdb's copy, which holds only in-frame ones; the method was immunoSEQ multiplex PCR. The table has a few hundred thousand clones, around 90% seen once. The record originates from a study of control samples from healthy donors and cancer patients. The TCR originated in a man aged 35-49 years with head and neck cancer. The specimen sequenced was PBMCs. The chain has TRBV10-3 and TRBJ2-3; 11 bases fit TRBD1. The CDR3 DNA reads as TGTGCCATTGGACAGGGGGCTAGCACAGATACGCAGTATTTT. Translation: CAIGQGASTDTQYF.